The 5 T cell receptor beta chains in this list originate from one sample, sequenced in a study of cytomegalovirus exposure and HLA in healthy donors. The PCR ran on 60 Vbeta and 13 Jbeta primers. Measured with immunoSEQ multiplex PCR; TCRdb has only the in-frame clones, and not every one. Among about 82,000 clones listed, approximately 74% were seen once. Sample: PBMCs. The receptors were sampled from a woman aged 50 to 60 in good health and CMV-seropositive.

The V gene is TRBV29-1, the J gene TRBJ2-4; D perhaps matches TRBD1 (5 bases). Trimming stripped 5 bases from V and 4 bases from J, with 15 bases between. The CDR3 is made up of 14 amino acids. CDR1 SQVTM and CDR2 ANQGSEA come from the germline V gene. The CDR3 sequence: CSVLSPDRKNIQYF. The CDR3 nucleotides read TGCAGCGTTTTAAGTCCCGACAGAAAAAACATTCAGTACTTC.

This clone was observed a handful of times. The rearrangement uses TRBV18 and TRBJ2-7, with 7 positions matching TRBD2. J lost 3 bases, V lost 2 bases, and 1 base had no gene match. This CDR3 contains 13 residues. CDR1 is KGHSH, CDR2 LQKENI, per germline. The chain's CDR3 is CASSPGGGYEQYF. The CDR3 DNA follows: TGTGCCAGCTCACCAGGGGGGGGCTACGAGCAGTACTTC.

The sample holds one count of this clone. The CDR3 region is CASSQGTSGRETQYF. DNA for the CDR3: TGTGCCAGCAGCCAAGGGACTAGCGGGAGGGAGACCCAGTACTTC. The chain links TRBV4-2 to TRBJ2-5; 14 positions match TRBD2. Germline CDR1 reads LGHNA; CDR2 reads YNFKEQ. The length of the CDR3 is 15 residues. V lost 1 base and J lost 5; bases outside the gene matches: 0.

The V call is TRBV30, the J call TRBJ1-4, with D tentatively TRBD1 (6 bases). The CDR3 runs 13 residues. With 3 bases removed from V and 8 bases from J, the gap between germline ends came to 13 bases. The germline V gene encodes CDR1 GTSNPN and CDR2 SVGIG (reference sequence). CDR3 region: CAWRAGAGEKLFF. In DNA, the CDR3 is TGTGCCTGGAGGGCGGGGGCAGGCGAAAAACTGTTTTTT.

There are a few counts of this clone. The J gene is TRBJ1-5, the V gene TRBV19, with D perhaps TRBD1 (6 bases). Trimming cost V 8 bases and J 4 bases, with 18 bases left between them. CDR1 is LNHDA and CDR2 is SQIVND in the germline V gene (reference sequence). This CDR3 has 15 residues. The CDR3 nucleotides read TGTGCCAGTGGCACACAGGGAATAGCAAATCAGCCCCAGCATTTT. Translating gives CASGTQGIANQPQHF.